The sequence of this T cell receptor (beta chain) was determined in a study of vaccination effects on CD4 cells after COVID-19. Viral peptide pool expansion of antigen-specific CD4+ T cells preceded sequencing in the ViraFEST assay. After roughly ten days in culture, the CD4+ T cells were isolated. People in the vaccine group had not been infected with SARS-CoV-2 before, and their nucleocapsid antibodies were negative. Each well held two million PBMC cultured with 7.5 to 10 ug/ml peptides and approximately 11 IU/ml IL-2. This clone was seen just once. Its antigen remains unknown. The CDR3 covers 14 residues. After removal of 4 bases from V and 7 bases from J, the junction contained 9 bases not matched to a gene. The germline gives CDR1 LGHDT, CDR2 YNNKEL (reference sequence). Measured with immunoSEQ multiplex PCR; TCRdb has only the in-frame clones, and not every one. The sample gives tens of thousands of clones, under 70% of which show up once; approximately 16% is in the top ten.

The chain uses TRBV3-1 (or the pseudogene TRBV3-2) and TRBJ1-1; TRBD1 matches at 7 bases. The sequencing here drew on CD4+ T cells from PBMCs cultured with SARS-CoV-2 spike peptides, taken before COVID-19 vaccination. This clonotype was sampled from a human donor who received a COVID-19 vaccine. CDR3 sequence reads: CASSRGGDRVEAFF. In DNA, the CDR3 is TGTGCCAGCAGCCGGGGGGGGGACAGAGTTGAAGCTTTCTTT.